This T cell receptor beta chain was recorded in a study of blood T cell repertoires in COVID-19. Looking at the study overall: Donors in the United States, Italy and Spain gave samples during acute or convalescent COVID-19. T cells, B-cell-depleted T cells, or PBMCs provided the cDNA or gDNA that served as material.

Deletions cut 5 bases from V and 2 bases from J, with 16 bases between. The CDR3 is 16 amino acids. Germline values: CDR1 MGHRA, CDR2 YSYEKL. As originally analysed: The authors estimated nucleated cell counts from reference gene primer amplification. Sequencing was performed with immunoSEQ multiplex PCR; in TCRdb, only in-frame clones are kept and a portion is missing. The V and J calls and clone size come from that table; D and trimming were worked out from the DNA. The table records 200,000 to 300,000 clones, about nine tenths of them present only once. This TCR was sampled from a woman aged 55-70 years who had recovered from COVID-19. The chain recombines TRBV4-1 with TRBJ1-3; no reliable D call. Source material: peripheral blood. CDR3 DNA sequence: TGCGCCAGCAGCGACTTTGCAAGGAGAACTGGAAACACCATATATTTT. Residues: CASSDFARRTGNTIYF.